This T cell receptor beta chain emerged from a study of early T cells in non-severe SARS-CoV-2 infection. Regarding the study as a whole: The study's VDJdb matching favored anti-spike CD8 responses and missed private and CD4 specificities.

From the 5' RACE reads, TCRdb called clonotypes with MiXCR, one entry per CDR3 protein. Of roughly 55,000 distinct CDR3 sequences listed, more than 13% are singletons. Germline values: CDR1 MNHEY, CDR2 SMNVEV (reference sequence). This CDR3 is 15 amino acids long. Points on this clonotype: Its antigen is as yet unknown. One junction end disagrees with the germline gene, perhaps due to a read error.

The clonotype comes from an adult who was a healthcare worker with PCR-confirmed SARS-CoV-2 infection or an uninfected control (not recorded which). The sample was whole blood, taken at baseline. J is TRBJ2-7 and V is TRBV27; D remains unclear. The chain's CDR3 is CASSLSESSSHEQYF. CDR3 in DNA: TGTGCCAGCAGTTTATCGGAGTCCTCCTCCCACGAGCAGTACTTC.